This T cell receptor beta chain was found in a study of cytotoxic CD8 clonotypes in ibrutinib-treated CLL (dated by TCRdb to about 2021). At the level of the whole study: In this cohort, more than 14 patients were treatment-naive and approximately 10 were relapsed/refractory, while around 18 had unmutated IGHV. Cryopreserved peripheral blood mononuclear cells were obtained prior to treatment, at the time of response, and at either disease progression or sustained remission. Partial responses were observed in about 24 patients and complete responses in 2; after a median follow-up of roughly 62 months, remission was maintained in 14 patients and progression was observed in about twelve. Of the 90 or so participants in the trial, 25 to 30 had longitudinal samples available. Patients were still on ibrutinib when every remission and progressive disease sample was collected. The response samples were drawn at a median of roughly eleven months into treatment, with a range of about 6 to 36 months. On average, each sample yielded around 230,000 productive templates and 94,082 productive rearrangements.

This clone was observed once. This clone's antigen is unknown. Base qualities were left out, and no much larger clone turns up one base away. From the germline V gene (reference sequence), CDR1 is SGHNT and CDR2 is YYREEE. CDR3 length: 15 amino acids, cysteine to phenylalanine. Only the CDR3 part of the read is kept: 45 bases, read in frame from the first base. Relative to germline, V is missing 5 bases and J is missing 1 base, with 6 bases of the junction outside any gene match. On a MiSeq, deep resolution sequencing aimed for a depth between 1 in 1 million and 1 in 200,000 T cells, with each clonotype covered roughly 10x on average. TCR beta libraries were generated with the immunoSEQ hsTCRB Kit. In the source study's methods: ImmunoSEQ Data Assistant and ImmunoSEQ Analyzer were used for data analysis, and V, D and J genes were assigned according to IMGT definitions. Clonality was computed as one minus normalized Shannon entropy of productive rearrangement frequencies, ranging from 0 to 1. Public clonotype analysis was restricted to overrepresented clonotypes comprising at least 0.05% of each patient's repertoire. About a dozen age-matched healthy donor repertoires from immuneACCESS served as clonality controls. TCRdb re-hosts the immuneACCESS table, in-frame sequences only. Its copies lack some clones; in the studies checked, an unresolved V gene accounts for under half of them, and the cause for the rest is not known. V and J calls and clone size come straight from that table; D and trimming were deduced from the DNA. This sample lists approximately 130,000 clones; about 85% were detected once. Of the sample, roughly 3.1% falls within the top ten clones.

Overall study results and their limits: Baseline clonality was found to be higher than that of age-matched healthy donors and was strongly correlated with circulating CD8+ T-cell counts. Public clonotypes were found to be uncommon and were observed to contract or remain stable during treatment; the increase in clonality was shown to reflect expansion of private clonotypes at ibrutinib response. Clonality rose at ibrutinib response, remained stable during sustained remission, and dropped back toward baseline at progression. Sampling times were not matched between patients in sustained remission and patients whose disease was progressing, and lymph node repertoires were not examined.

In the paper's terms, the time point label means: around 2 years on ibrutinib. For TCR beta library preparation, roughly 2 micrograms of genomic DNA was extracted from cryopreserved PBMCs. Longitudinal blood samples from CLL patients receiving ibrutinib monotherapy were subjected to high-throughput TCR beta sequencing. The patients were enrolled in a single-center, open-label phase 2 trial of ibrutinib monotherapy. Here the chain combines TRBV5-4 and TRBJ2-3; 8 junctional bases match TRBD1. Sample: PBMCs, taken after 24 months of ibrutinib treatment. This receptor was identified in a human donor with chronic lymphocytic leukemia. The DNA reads TGTGCCAGCAGGTTTAGGGGACAGGGCACAGATACGCAGTATTTT. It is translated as CASRFRGQGTDTQYF.